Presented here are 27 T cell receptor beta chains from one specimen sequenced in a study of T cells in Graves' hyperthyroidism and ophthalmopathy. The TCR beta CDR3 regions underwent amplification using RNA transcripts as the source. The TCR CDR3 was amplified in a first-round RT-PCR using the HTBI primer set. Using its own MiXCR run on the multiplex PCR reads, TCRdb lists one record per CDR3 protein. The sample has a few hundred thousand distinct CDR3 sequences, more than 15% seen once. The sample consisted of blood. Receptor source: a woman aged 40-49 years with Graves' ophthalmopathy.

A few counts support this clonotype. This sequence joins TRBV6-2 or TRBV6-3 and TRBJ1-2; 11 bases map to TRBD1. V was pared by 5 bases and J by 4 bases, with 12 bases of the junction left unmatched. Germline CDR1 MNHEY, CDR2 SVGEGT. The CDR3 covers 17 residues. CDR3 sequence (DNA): TGTGCCAGCAGTCTATCCCGAACCGGGACAGGGGGCTATGGCTACACCTTC. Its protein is CASSLSRTGTGGYGYTF.

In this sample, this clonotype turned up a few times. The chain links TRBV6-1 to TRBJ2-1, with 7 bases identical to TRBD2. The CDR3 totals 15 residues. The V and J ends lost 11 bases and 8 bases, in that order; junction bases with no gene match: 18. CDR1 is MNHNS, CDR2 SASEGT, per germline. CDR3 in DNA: TGTGCCCCGCGCCGCCGCGGGAGTAGCGGCGATGAGCAGTTCTTC. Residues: CAPRRRGSSGDEQFF.

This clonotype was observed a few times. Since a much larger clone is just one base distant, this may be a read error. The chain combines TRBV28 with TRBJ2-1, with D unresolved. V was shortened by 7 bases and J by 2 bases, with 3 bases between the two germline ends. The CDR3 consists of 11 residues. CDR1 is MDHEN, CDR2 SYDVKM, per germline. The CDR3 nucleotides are TGTGCCAGCACGGCCTACAATGAGCAGTTCTTC. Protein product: CASTAYNEQFF.

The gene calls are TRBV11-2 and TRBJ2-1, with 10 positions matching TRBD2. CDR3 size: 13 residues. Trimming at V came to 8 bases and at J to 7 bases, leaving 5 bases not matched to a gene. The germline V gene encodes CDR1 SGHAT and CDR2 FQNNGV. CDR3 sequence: CASCSGGNNEQFF. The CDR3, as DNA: TGTGCCAGCTGTAGCGGGGGGAATAATGAGCAGTTCTTC. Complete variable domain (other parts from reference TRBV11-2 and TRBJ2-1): EAGVAQSPRYKIIEKRQSVAFWCNPISGHATLYWYQQILGQGPKLLIQFQNNGVVDDSQLPKDRFSAERLKGVDSTLKIQPAKLEDSAVYLCASCSGGNNEQFFGPGTRLTVL.

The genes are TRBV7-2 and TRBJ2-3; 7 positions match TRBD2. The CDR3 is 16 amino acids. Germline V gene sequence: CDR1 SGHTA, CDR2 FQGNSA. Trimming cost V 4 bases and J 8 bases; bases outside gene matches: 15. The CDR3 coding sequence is TGTGCCAGCAGCTCGACCTCTTGGTCCGGGGGGTCTACGCAGTATTTT. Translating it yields CASSSTSWSGGSTQYF.

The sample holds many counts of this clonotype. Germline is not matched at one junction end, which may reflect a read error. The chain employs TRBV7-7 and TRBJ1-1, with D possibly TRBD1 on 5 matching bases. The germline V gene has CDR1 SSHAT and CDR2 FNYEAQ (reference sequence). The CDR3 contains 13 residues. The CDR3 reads CASSKQVDTEAFF. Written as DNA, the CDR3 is TGTGCTAGCAGCAAACAGGTGGACACTGAAGCTTTCTTT. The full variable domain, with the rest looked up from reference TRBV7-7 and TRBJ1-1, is GAGVSQSPRYKVTKRGQDVTLRCDPISSHATLYWYQQALGQGPEFLTYFNYEAQPDKSGLPSDRFSAERPEGSISTLTIQRTEQRDSAMYRCASSKQVDTEAFFGQGTRLTVV.

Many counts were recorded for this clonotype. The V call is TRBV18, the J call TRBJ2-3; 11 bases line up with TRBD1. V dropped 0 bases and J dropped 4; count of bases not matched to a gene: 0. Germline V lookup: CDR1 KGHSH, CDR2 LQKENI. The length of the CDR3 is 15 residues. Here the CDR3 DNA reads TGTGCCAGCTCACCACCGGGACAGGGGGCAGATACGCAGTATTTT. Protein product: CASSPPGQGADTQYF.

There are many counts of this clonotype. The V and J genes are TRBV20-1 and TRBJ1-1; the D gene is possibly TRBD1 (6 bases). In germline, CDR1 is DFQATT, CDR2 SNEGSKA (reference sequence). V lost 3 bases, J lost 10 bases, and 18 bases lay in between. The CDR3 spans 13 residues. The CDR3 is CSARTGPGFGAFF. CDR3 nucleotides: TGCAGTGCTAGGACAGGACCGGGTTTTGGAGCTTTCTTT.

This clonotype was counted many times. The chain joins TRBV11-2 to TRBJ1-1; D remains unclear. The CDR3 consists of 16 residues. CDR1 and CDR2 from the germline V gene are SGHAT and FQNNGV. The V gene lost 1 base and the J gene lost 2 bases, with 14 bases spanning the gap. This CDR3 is CASSLGRETINTEAFF. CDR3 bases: TGTGCCAGCAGCTTAGGTCGGGAGACGATAAACACTGAAGCTTTCTTT.

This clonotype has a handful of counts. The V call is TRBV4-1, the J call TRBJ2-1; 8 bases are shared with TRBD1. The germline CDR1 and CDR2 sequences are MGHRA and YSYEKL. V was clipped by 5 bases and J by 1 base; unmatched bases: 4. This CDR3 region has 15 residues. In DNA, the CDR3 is TGCGCCAGCAGCGCCGGGACAGGATCCTACAATGAGCAGTTCTTC. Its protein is CASSAGTGSYNEQFF.

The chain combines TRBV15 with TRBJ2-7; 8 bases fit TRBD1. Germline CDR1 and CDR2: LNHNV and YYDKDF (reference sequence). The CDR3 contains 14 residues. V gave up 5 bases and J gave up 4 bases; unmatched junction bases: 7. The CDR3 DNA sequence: TGTGCCACCAGCGAGCAGGGGGCAGGGTACGAGCAGTACTTC. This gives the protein CATSEQGAGYEQYF.

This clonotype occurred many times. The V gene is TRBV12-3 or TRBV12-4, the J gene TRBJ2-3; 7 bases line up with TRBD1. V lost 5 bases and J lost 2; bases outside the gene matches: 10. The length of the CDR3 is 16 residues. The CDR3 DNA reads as TGTGCCAGCAGTACCCAGGGGGTCGGTCCCACAGATACGCAGTATTTT. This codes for CASSTQGVGPTDTQYF.

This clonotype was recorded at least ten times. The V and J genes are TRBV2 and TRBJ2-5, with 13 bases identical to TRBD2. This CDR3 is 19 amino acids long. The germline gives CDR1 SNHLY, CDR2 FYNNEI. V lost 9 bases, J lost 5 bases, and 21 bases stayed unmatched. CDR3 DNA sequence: TGTGCCAGTGGGCCCCCTAGGACTAGCGGGAGTGGGGTCGTGGAGACCCAGTACTTC. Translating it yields CASGPPRTSGSGVVETQYF.

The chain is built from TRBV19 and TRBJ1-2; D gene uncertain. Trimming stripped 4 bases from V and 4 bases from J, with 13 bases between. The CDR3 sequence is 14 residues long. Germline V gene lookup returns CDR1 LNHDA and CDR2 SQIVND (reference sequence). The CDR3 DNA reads TGTGCCAGTAGTAGAGGGCGAAACTTCTATGGCTACACCTTC. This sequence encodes CASSRGRNFYGYTF.

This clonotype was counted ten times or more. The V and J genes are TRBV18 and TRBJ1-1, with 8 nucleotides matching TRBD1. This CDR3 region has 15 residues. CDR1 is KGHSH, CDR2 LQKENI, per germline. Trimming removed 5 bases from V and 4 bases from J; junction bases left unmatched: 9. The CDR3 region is CASSASTGELTEAFF. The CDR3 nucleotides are TGTGCCAGCTCAGCCTCGACAGGGGAGCTCACTGAAGCTTTCTTT.

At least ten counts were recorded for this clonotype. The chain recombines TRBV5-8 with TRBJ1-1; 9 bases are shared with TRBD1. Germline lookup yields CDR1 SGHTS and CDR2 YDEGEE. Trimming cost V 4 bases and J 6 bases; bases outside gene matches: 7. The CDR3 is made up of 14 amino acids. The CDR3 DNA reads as TGTGCCAGCAGCCGGACAGGGGTGGGAGCTGAAGCTTTCTTT. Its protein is CASSRTGVGAEAFF.

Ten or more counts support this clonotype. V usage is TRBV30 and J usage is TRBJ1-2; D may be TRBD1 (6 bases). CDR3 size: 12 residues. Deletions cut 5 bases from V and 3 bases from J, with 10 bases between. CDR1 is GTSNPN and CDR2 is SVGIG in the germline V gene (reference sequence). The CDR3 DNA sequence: TGTGCCTGGGACAGGAATGACTATGGCTACACCTTC. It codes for CAWDRNDYGYTF. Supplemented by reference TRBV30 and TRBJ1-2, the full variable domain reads SQTIHQWPATLVQPVGSPLSLECTVEGTSNPNLYWYRQAAGRGLQLLFYSVGIGQISSEVPQNLSASRPQDRQFILSSKKLLLSDSGFYLCAWDRNDYGYTFGSGTRLTVV.

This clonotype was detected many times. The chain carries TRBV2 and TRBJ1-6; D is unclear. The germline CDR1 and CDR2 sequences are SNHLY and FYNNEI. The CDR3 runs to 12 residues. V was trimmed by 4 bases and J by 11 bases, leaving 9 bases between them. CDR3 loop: CASSVLATPLHF. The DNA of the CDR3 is TGTGCCAGCAGTGTCCTCGCAACACCCCTCCACTTT. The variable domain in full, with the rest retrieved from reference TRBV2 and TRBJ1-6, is EPEVTQTPSHQVTQMGQEVILRCVPISNHLYFYWYRQILGQKVEFLVSFYNNEISEKSEIFDDQFSVERPDGSNFTLKIRSTKLEDSAMYFCASSVLATPLHFGNGTRLTVT.

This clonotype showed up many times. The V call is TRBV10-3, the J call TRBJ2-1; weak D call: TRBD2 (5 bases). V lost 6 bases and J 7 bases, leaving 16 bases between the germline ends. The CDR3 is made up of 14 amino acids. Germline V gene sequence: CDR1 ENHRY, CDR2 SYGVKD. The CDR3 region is CAISTPTVANEQFF. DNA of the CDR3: TGTGCCATCAGCACTCCGACGGTAGCGAATGAGCAGTTCTTC.

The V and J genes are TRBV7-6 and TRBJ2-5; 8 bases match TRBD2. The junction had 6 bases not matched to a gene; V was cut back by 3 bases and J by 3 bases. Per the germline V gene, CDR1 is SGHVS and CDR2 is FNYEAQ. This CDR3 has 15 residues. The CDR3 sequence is CASSFSGGVKETQYF. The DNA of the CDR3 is TGTGCCAGCAGCTTTTCGGGGGGGGTAAAAGAGACCCAGTACTTC.

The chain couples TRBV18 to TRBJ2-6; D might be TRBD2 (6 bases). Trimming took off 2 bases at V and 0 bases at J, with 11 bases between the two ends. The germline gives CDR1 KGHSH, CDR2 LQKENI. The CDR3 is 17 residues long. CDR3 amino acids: CASSPSVGGSGANVLTF. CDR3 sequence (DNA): TGTGCCAGCTCACCAAGTGTCGGGGGCTCTGGGGCCAACGTCCTGACTTTC. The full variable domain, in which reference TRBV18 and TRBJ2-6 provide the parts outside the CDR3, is NAGVMQNPRHLVRRRGQEARLRCSPMKGHSHVYWYRQLPEEGLKFMVYLQKENIIDESGMPKERFSAEFPKEGPSILRIQQVVRGDSAAYFCASSPSVGGSGANVLTFGAGSRLTVL.

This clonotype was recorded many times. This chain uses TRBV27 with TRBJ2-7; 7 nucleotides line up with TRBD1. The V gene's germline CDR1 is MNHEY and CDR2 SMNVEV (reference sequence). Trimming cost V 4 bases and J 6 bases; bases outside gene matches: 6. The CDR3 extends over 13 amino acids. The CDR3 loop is CASSSDRDLEQYF. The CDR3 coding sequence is TGTGCCAGCAGTTCCGACAGGGACCTCGAGCAGTACTTC.

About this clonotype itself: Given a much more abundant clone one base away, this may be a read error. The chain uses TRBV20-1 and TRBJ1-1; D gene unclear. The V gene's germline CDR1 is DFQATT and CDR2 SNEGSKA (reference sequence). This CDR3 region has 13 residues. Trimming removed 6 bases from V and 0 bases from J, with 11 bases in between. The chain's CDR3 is CSAGPPVNTEAFF. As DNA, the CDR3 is TGCAGTGCCGGGCCTCCGGTGAACACTGAAGCTTTCTTT.

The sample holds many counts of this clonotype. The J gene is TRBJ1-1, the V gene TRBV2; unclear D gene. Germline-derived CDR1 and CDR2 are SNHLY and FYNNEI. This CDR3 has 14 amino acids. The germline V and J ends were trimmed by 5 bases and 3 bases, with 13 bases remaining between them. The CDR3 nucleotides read TGTGCCAGCAGTCTTGTAGAGATTGACACTGAAGCTTTCTTT. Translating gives CASSLVEIDTEAFF.

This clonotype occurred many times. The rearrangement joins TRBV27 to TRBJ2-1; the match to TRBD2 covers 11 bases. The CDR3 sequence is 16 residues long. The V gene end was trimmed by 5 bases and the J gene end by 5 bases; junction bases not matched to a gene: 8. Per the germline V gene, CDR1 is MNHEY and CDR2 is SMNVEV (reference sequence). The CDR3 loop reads CASSPLLAGANNEQFF. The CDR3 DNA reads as TGTGCCAGCAGTCCTTTACTAGCGGGAGCAAACAATGAGCAGTTCTTC.

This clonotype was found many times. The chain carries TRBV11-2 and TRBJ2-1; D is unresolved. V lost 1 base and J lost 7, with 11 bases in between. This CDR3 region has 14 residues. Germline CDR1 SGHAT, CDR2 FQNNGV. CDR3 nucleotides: TGTGCCAGCAGCTTAGTTGGTGGCCGAAATGAGCAGTTCTTC. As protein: CASSLVGGRNEQFF. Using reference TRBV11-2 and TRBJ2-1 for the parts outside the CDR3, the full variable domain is EAGVAQSPRYKIIEKRQSVAFWCNPISGHATLYWYQQILGQGPKLLIQFQNNGVVDDSQLPKDRFSAERLKGVDSTLKIQPAKLEDSAVYLCASSLVGGRNEQFFGPGTRLTVL.

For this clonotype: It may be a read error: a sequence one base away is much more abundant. CDR3: CASSPSTEGTEAFF. CDR3 nucleotides: TGTGCCAGCAGCCCCTCTACAGAGGGCACTGAAGCTTTCTTT. V and J are TRBV9 and TRBJ1-1; D not resolved. The CDR3 runs to 14 residues. The germline V and J ends were trimmed by 4 bases and 4 bases, with 14 bases remaining between them. CDR1 SGDLS and CDR2 YYNGEE come from the germline V gene.